A selection of T cell receptor beta chains follows, all from one sample in a study of CD8 T cells in ankylosing spondylitis. One entry per CDR3 protein, called by TCRdb with MiXCR from the 5' RACE reads. Counted here are 390,000 or so distinct CDR3 sequences, about a fifth occurring once; the ten biggest clones make up less than 20%. Material for sequencing was blood, either unsorted or a sorted T cell fraction (not recorded which). These receptors were taken from a male donor with ankylosing spondylitis. The CDR3 runs from the conserved cysteine through the conserved F or W. Some rows have no size entry. The others give once, few or many, or a class for an expanded clone.

v_gene: TRBV5-1; j_gene: TRBJ2-3; abundance: many; CDR3aa: CASSRDRSTATDTQYF
v_gene: TRBV20-1; j_gene: TRBJ1-1; abundance: NA; CDR3aa: CSARGGGEAFF
v_gene: TRBV2; j_gene: TRBJ1-2; abundance: NA; CDR3aa: CASSVQGARGFGYTF
v_gene: TRBV6-5; j_gene: TRBJ2-5; abundance: few; CDR3aa: CASSYAGIQETQYF
v_gene: TRBV28; j_gene: TRBJ2-7; abundance: NA; CDR3aa: CASSFPTSGRSHEQYF
v_gene: TRBV4-3; j_gene: TRBJ2-7; abundance: many; CDR3aa: CASSQVSQGLYEQYF
v_gene: TRBV7-3; j_gene: TRBJ1-6; abundance: few; CDR3aa: CASSLAISGSPLHF
v_gene: TRBV7-2; j_gene: TRBJ2-2; abundance: NA; CDR3aa: CASSLADRVGGELFF
v_gene: TRBV7-9; j_gene: TRBJ2-7; abundance: few; CDR3aa: CASSLDSTFDEQYF
v_gene: TRBV5-1; j_gene: TRBJ2-7; abundance: few; CDR3aa: CASSKGLANEQYF
v_gene: TRBV28; j_gene: TRBJ2-3; abundance: few; CDR3aa: CASSNPEGLVVLADTQYF
v_gene: TRBV29-1; j_gene: TRBJ2-1; abundance: many; CDR3aa: CSVDAGAGKDEQFF
v_gene: TRBV24-1; j_gene: TRBJ2-5; abundance: few; CDR3aa: CATSDLASGEQETQYF
v_gene: TRBV28; j_gene: TRBJ2-3; abundance: NA; CDR3aa: CASSSNHRREIDTQYF
v_gene: TRBV9; j_gene: TRBJ2-2; abundance: NA; CDR3aa: CASSSRRVAYNTGELFF
v_gene: TRBV12-3/TRBV12-4; j_gene: TRBJ1-2; abundance: NA; CDR3aa: CASSPTTGSGYTF
v_gene: TRBV15; j_gene: TRBJ2-7; abundance: few; CDR3aa: CATSRDPRTTYEQYF
v_gene: TRBV7-8; j_gene: TRBJ2-1; abundance: few; CDR3aa: CASSVVRELRNEQFF
v_gene: TRBV7-2; j_gene: TRBJ2-1; abundance: many; CDR3aa: CASSVITSERFF
v_gene: TRBV20-1; j_gene: TRBJ2-3; abundance: NA; CDR3aa: CSGEGQGAIYTQYF
v_gene: TRBV27; j_gene: TRBJ1-6; abundance: few; CDR3aa: CASSFGGVRNSPLHF
v_gene: TRBV29-1; j_gene: TRBJ1-2; abundance: many; CDR3aa: CSDSTGIGYGYTF
v_gene: TRBV5-1; j_gene: TRBJ1-2; abundance: few; CDR3aa: CASSLEGRDVNGYTF
v_gene: TRBV6-1; j_gene: TRBJ2-1; abundance: few; CDR3aa: CASSPIAGSSYNEQFF
v_gene: TRBV4-3; j_gene: TRBJ2-3; abundance: NA; CDR3aa: CASSQDFSGSLTGADTQYF
v_gene: TRBV12-3/TRBV12-4; j_gene: TRBJ1-5; abundance: NA; CDR3aa: CASRSGTVNQPQHF
v_gene: TRBV7-2; j_gene: TRBJ1-2; abundance: few; CDR3aa: CASMPLWGTGTSRGYTF
v_gene: TRBV6-1; j_gene: TRBJ2-1; abundance: NA; CDR3aa: CASKEGAYNEQFF
v_gene: TRBV5-1; j_gene: TRBJ2-7; abundance: NA; CDR3aa: CASSLVVDAYEQYF
v_gene: TRBV10-3; j_gene: TRBJ2-3; abundance: few; CDR3aa: CAISFQGDSDTQYF
v_gene: TRBV11-3; j_gene: TRBJ1-1; abundance: few; CDR3aa: CASRPTGLTEAFF
v_gene: TRBV3-1; j_gene: TRBJ1-2; abundance: few; CDR3aa: CASSQDRRVDGYTF
v_gene: TRBV3-1; j_gene: TRBJ2-7; abundance: few; CDR3aa: CASSQSLIPSYEQYF
v_gene: TRBV3-1; j_gene: TRBJ2-4; abundance: few; CDR3aa: CASSRSAGGRLAKNIQYF
v_gene: TRBV6-1; j_gene: TRBJ1-1; abundance: few; CDR3aa: CASRDRGGVNTEAFF
v_gene: TRBV6-5; j_gene: TRBJ2-1; abundance: few; CDR3aa: CASSSANEQFF
v_gene: TRBV5-6; j_gene: TRBJ1-3; abundance: NA; CDR3aa: CASSLAPSSGNTIYF